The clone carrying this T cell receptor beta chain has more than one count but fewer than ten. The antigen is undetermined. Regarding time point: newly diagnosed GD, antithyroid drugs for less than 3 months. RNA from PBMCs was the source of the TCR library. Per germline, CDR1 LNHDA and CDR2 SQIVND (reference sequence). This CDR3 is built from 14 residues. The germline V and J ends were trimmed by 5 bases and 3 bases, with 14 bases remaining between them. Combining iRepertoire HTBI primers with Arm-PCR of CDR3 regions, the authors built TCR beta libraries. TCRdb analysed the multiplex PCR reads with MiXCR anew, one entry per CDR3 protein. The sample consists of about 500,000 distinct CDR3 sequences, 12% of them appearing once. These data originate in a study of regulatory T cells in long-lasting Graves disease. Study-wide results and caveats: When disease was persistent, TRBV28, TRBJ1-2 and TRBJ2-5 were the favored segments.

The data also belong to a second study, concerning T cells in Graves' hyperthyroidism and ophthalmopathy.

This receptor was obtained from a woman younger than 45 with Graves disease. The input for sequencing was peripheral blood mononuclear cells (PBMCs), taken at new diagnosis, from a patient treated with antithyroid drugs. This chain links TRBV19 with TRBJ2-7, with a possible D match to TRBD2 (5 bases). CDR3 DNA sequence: TGTGCCAGTAGTGATCTGGACGGGATCTACGAGCAGTACTTC. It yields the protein CASSDLDGIYEQYF. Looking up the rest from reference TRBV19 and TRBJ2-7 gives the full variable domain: DGGITQSPKYLFRKEGQNVTLSCEQNLNHDAMYWYRQDPGQGLRLIYYSQIVNDFQKGDIAEGYSVSREKKESFPLTVTSAQKNPTAFYLCASSDLDGIYEQYFGPGTRLTVT.